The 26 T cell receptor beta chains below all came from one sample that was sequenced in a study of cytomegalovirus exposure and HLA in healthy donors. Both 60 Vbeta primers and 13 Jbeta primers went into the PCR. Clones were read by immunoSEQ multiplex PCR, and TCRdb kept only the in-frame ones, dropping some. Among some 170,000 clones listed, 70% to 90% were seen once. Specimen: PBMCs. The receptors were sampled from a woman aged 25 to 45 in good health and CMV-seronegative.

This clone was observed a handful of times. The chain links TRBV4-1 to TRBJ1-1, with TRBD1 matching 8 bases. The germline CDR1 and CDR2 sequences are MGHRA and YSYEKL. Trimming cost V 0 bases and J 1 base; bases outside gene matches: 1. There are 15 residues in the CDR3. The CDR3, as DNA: TGCGCCAGCAGCCAAGACCAGGGGGCGAACACTGAAGCTTTCTTT. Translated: CASSQDQGANTEAFF.

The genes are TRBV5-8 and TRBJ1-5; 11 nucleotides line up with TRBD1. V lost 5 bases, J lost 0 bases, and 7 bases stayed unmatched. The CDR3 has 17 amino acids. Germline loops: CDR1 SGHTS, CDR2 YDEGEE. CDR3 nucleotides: TGTGCCAGCAGTTCCGGACAGGGGGCGTCTAGCAATCAGCCCCAGCATTTT. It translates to CASSSGQGASSNQPQHF.

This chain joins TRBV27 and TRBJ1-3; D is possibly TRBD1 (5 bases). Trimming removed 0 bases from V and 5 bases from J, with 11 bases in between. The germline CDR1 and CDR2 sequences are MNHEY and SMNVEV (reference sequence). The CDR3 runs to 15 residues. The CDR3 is CASSLSAGGRNTIYF. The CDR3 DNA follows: TGTGCCAGCAGTTTATCAGCCGGGGGTCGAAACACCATATATTTT.

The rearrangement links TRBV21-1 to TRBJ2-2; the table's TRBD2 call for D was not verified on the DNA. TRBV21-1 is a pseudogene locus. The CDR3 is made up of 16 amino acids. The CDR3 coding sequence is TGTGCCAGCAGCAAGTCCAGCGGGAGGGATCACGGGGAGCTGTTTTTT. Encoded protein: CASSKSSGRDHGELFF.

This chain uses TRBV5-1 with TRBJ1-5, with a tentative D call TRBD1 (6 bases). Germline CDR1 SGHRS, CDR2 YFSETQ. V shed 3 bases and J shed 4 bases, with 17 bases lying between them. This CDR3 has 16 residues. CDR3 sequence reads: CASSYTGGTQNQPQHF. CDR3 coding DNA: TGCGCCAGCAGCTATACCGGGGGGACACAAAATCAGCCCCAGCATTTT.

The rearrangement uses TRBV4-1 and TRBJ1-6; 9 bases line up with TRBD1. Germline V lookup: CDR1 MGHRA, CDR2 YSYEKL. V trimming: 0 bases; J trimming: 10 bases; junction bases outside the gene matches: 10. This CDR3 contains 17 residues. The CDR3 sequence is CASSQDRGQGPRSPLHF. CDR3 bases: TGCGCCAGCAGCCAAGATCGGGGACAGGGACCTCGCTCACCCCTCCACTTT.

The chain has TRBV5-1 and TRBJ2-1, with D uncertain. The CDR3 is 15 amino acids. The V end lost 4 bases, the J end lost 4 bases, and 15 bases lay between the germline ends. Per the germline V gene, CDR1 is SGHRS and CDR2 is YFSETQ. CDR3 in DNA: TGCGCCAGCAGCCCCTCGCCCTCGAGGTACAATGAGCAGTTCTTC. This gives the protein CASSPSPSRYNEQFF.

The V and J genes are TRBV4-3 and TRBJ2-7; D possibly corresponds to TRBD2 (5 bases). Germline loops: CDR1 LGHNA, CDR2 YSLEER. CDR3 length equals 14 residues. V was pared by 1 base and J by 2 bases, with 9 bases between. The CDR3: CASSQVPGTYEQYF. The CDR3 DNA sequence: TGCGCCAGCAGCCAAGTGCCCGGGACCTACGAGCAGTACTTC.

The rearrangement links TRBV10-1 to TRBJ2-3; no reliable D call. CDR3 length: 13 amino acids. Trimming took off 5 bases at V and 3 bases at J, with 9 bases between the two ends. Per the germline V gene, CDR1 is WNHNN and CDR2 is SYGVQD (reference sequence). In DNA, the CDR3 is TGCGCCAGCAGTTCCCGGTTGACAGATACGCAGTATTTT. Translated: CASSSRLTDTQYF.

The CDR3 DNA follows: TGTGCCAGCAGTTTAGGGACAGGGGGTTTCTCTGAAGCTTTCTTT. Translating it yields CASSLGTGGFSEAFF. V is TRBV27 and J is TRBJ1-1, with TRBD1 identical over 11 bases. CDR1 MNHEY and CDR2 SMNVEV come from the germline V gene (reference sequence). Losses at the gene ends were 2 bases for V and 6 bases for J; bases not matched to a gene: 5. This CDR3 is built from 15 residues.

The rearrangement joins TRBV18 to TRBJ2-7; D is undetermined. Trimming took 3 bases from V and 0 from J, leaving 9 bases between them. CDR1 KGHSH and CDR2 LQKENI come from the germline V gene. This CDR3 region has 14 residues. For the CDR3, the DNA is TGTGCCAGCTCACCCAGGCAGAGCTCCTACGAGCAGTACTTC. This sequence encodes CASSPRQSSYEQYF. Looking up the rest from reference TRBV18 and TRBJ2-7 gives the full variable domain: NAGVMQNPRHLVRRRGQEARLRCSPMKGHSHVYWYRQLPEEGLKFMVYLQKENIIDESGMPKERFSAEFPKEGPSILRIQQVVRGDSAAYFCASSPRQSSYEQYFGPGTRLTVT.

CDR3: CATLGGFGTEAFF. The DNA for the CDR3 is TGTGCCACCCTGGGAGGGTTCGGCACTGAAGCTTTCTTT. The rearrangement links TRBV19 to TRBJ1-1; D is unclear. Deletions cut 10 bases from V and 4 bases from J, with 16 bases between. CDR3 length: 13 residues. The germline V gene has CDR1 LNHDA and CDR2 SQIVND (reference sequence).

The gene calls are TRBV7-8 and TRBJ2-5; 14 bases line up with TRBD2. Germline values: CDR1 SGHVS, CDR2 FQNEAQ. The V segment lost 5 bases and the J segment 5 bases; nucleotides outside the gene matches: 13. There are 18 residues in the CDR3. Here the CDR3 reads CASSPTRLAGGPRETQYF. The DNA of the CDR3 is TGTGCCAGCAGCCCTACGAGACTAGCGGGAGGGCCCCGCGAGACCCAGTACTTC.

This CDR3 reads CASSLAREQYF. DNA of the CDR3: TGTGCCAGCAGCTTAGCGCGCGAGCAGTACTTC. This chain uses TRBV7-9 with TRBJ2-5; D is unclear. The DNA end favors TRBJ2-7, so the J call may be wrong. The CDR3 loop spans 11 amino acids. CDR1 is SEHNR and CDR2 is FQNEAQ in the germline V gene (reference sequence).

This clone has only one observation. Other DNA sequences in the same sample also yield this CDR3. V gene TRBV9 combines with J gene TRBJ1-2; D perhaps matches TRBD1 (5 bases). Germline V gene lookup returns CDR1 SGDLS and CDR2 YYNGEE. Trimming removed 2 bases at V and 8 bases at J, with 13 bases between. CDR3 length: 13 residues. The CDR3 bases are TGTGCCAGCAGCGTGGAGACAGAGACCGGCTACACCTTC. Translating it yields CASSVETETGYTF.

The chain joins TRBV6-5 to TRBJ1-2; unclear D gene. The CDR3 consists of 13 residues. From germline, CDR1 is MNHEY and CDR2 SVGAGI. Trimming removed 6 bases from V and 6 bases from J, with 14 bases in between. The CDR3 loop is CASRGRERNGYTF. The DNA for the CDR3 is TGTGCCAGCAGGGGGAGGGAGAGGAATGGCTACACCTTC.

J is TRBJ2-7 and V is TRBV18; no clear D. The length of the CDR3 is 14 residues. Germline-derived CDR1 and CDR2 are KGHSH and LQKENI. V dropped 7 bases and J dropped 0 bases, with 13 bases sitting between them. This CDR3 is CASLFEVSSYEQYF. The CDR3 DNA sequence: TGTGCCAGCTTATTCGAGGTGAGCTCCTACGAGCAGTACTTC.

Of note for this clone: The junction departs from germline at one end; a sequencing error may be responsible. As DNA, the CDR3 is TGTGCCAGCAGTTTATCACAGGGCGGGGGAAACTGTGGCTACACCTTC. Its translation: CASSLSQGGGNCGYTF. This chain links TRBV28 with TRBJ1-2; tentative D call: TRBD1 (6 bases). Germline CDR1 is MDHEN and CDR2 is SYDVKM. The CDR3 is 16 amino acids.

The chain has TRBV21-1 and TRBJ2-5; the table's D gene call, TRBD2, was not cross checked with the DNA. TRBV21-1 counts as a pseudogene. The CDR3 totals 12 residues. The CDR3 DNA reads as TGTGCCAGCAGCAAAGACGAGGAGACCCAGTACTTC. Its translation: CASSKDEETQYF.

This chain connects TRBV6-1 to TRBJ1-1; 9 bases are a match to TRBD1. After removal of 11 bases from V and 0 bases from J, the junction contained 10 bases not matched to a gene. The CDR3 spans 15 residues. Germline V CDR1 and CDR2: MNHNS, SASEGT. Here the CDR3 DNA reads TGTGCCGGTCAGGGACAGGGAAACATGAACACTGAAGCTTTCTTT. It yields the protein CAGQGQGNMNTEAFF.

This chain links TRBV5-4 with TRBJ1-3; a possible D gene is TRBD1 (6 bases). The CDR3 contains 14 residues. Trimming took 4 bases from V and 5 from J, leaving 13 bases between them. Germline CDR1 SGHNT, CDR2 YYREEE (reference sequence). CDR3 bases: TGTGCCAGCAGCATCACAGGGAACAGAAACACCATATATTTT. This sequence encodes CASSITGNRNTIYF.

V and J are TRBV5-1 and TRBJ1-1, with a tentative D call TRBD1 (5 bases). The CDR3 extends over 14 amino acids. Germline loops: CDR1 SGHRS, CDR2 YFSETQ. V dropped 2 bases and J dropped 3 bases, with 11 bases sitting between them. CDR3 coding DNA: TGCGCCAGCAGCTTCCAGGGCGAGGACACTGAAGCTTTCTTT. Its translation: CASSFQGEDTEAFF.

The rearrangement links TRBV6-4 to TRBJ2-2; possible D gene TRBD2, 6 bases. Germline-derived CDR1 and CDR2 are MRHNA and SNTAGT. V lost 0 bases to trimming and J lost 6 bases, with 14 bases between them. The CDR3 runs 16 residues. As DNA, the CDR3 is TGTGCCAGCAGTGACTCGGCCCGGGGGTATGCCGGGGAGCTGTTTTTT. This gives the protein CASSDSARGYAGELFF.

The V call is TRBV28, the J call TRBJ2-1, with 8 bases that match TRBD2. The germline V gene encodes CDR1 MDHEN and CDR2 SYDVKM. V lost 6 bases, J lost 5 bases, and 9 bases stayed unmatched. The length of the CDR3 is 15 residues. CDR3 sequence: CASRPQTSAHNEQFF. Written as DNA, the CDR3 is TGTGCCAGCAGACCCCAGACTAGCGCCCACAATGAGCAGTTCTTC. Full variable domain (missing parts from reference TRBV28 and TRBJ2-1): DVKVTQSSRYLVKRTGEKVFLECVQDMDHENMFWYRQDPGLGLRLIYFSYDVKMKEKGDIPEGYSVSREKKERFSLILESASTNQTSMYLCASRPQTSAHNEQFFGPGTRLTVL.

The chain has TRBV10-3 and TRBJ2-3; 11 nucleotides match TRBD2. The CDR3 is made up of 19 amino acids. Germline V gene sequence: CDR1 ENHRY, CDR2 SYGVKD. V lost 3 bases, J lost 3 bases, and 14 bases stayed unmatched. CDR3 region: CAISEPSAGTSGSTDTQYF. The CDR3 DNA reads TGTGCCATCAGTGAACCTTCGGCCGGGACTAGCGGTTCTACAGATACGCAGTATTTT.

CDR3 region: CASSEIPGPGQPRPQHF. CDR3 DNA sequence: TGCGCCAGCAGTGAAATTCCGGGTCCCGGACAGCCCAGGCCCCAGCATTTT. The chain has TRBV10-2 and TRBJ1-5, with a possible D match to TRBD1 (6 bases). V lost 3 bases, J lost 9 bases, and 24 bases lay in between. The germline CDR1 and CDR2 sequences are WSHSY and SAAADI. The CDR3 runs 17 residues.